This passage covers 10 T cell receptor beta chains from one sample sequenced in a study of blood T cell repertoires in COVID-19. Libraries were prepared by immunoSEQ multiplex PCR; TCRdb keeps only in-frame clonotypes and omits some of them. The profile shows 15,000 to 20,000 clones, approximately 85% of them singletons. Sequenced sample: peripheral blood. Receptors were obtained from a man in his forties with active or convalescent COVID-19.

The chain is built from TRBV12-5 and TRBJ1-5; possible D gene TRBD1, 6 bases. This CDR3 comprises 16 residues. Germline loops: CDR1 LGHNT, CDR2 FRNRAP. Between the trimmed V and J ends, which lost 2 bases and 4 bases, there was a span of 15 bases. The CDR3 coding sequence is TGTGCTAGTGGTTTGCGTGCGGGGGCCTATAATCAGCCCCAGCATTTT. This gives the protein CASGLRAGAYNQPQHF.

V and J are TRBV12-3 or TRBV12-4 and TRBJ1-1; no reliable D call. The germline V and J ends were trimmed by 5 bases and 1 base, with 8 bases remaining between them. There are 13 residues in the CDR3. The CDR3 spells CASSLGGNTEAFF. The CDR3 DNA reads TGTGCCAGCAGTCTCGGTGGGAACACTGAAGCTTTCTTT.

V usage is TRBV19 and J usage is TRBJ2-1, with TRBD2 matching 8 bases. The CDR3 is 19 amino acids. Germline CDR1 and CDR2: LNHDA and SQIVND (reference sequence). V lost 5 bases, J lost 4 bases, and 19 bases stayed unmatched. The DNA for the CDR3 is TGTGCCAGTAGTCCCCTCAGGACTAGCCCACAGATCTTTTACAATGAGCAGTTCTTC. As protein: CASSPLRTSPQIFYNEQFF.

The rearrangement uses TRBV27 and TRBJ1-1, with 7 bases identical to TRBD1. The CDR3 runs 13 residues. V shed 5 bases, J shed 11 bases, and the junction held 11 bases outside the gene matches. Germline-derived CDR1 and CDR2 are MNHEY and SMNVEV (reference sequence). CDR3 bases: TGTGCCAGCAGTCCACTGACAGGGAGGACGGCTTTCTTT. This gives the protein CASSPLTGRTAFF.

This sequence joins TRBV28 and TRBJ2-7, with unresolved D. Trimming pared 2 bases from V and 3 bases from J, leaving 5 bases between. Germline V gene data show CDR1 as MDHEN and CDR2 as SYDVKM. The CDR3 sequence is 12 residues long. CDR3 residues: CASSLLDYEQYF. Written as DNA, the CDR3 is TGTGCCAGCAGTTTACTAGACTACGAGCAGTACTTC.

The chain carries TRBV11-2 and TRBJ2-4; TRBD2 agrees at 15 bases. The CDR3 has 15 residues. V dropped 3 bases and J dropped 7; count of bases not matched to a gene: 1. The germline V gene has CDR1 SGHAT and CDR2 FQNNGV. The CDR3 DNA reads as TGTGCCAGCAGCTTGGGACTAGCGGGGGGCAACATTCAGTACTTC. Amino acid sequence: CASSLGLAGGNIQYF.

The J gene is TRBJ2-7, the V gene TRBV10-1; D unresolved. The CDR3 runs to 11 residues. Trimming shortened V by 6 bases and J by 0 bases, and 3 bases separated the two germline ends. Per germline, CDR1 WNHNN and CDR2 SYGVQD (reference sequence). This chain's CDR3 is CASSLSYEQYF. The DNA for the CDR3 is TGCGCCAGCAGCCTCTCCTACGAGCAGTACTTC.

By sample fraction, this clone is medium-sized. The CDR3 sequence: CASSLTQSYYGYTF. The CDR3 DNA reads as TGTGCCAGCAGCTTGACACAGTCCTACTATGGCTACACCTTC. The chain has TRBV5-8 and TRBJ1-2; no definite D call. Trimming removed 1 base from V and 3 bases from J, with 10 bases in between. This CDR3 is built from 14 residues. CDR1 SGHTS and CDR2 YDEGEE come from the germline V gene. Filled out from reference TRBV5-8 and TRBJ1-2, the complete variable domain reads EAGVTQSPTHLIKTRGQQATLRCSPISGHTSVYWYQQALGLGLQFLLWYDEGEERNRGNFPPRFSGRQFPNYSSELNVNALELEDSALYLCASSLTQSYYGYTFGSGTRLTVV.

As to this clone: This sample includes further DNA sequences coding for the same CDR3. This chain joins TRBV6-2 or TRBV6-3 and TRBJ2-3; TRBD1 agrees at 7 bases. V lost 2 bases, J lost 4 bases, and 3 bases stayed unmatched. The germline V gene encodes CDR1 MNHEY and CDR2 SVGEGT. The CDR3 contains 14 residues. CDR3 residues: CASSYTQGADTQYF. CDR3 DNA sequence: TGTGCCAGCAGTTACACGCAGGGGGCAGATACGCAGTATTTT.

V and J are TRBV12-5 and TRBJ1-2; a possible D gene is TRBD1 (6 bases). From germline, CDR1 is LGHNT and CDR2 FRNRAP. The CDR3 runs 13 residues. V shed 5 bases and J shed 5 bases, with 12 bases lying between them. CDR3 region: CASGADSLYGYTF. DNA for the CDR3: TGTGCTAGTGGTGCGGACAGTCTTTATGGCTACACCTTC.